The entry below describes one TCR beta chain. This sample is part of a study of monozygotic twins with inflammatory bowel disease. TCRdb re-called the 5' RACE reads; one entry per CDR3 protein, DNA not given. The sample table sets out about 210,000 distinct CDR3 sequences. CDR3 length: 14 residues. CDR1 is LNHDA and CDR2 is SQIVND in the germline V gene (reference sequence). This chain joins TRBV19 and TRBJ1-4. This clonotype was sampled from a human donor with ulcerative colitis or Crohn's disease, or a healthy co-twin of an affected twin (not recorded which). Sequencing was carried out using blood. The CDR3 reads CASTEVKASEKLFF.